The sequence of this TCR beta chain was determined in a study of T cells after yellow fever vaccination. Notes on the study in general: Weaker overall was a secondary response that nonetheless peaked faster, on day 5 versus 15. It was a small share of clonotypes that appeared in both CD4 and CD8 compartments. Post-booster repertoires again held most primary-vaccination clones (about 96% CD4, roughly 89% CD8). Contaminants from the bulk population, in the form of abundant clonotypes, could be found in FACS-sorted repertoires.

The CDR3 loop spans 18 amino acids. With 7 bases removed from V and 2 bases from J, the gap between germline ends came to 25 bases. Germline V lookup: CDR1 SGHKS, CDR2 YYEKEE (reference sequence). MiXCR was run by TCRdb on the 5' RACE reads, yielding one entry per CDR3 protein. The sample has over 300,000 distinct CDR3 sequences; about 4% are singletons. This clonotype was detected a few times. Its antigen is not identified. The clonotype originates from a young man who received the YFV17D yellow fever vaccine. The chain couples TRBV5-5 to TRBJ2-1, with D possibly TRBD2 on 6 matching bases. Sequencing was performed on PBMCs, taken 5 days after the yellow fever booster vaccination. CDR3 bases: TGTGCCAGCTTTGACCCCGGACTACCCTTTAGCGCCTACAATGAGCAGTTCTTC. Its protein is CASFDPGLPFSAYNEQFF.